This paragraph reports one TCR beta chain. TCRdb keeps only in-frame clones here, not all; method: immunoSEQ multiplex PCR. In the table there are about 300,000 clones, 89% of which are singletons. The data are from a study of blood T cell repertoires in COVID-19. Study information: Researchers got acute and convalescent COVID-19 samples from the United States, Italy and Spain.

This receptor was identified in a man between 18 and 35 years old who had recovered from COVID-19. Material: peripheral blood.

In DNA, the CDR3 is TGTGCCAGCAGCGCAACTCCGACAGTGAACACTGAAGCTTTCTTT. Residues: CASSATPTVNTEAFF. This chain joins TRBV7-2 and TRBJ1-1; TRBD1 might be the D (5 bases). V lost 5 bases to trimming and J lost 0 bases, with 13 bases between them. The CDR3 length is 15 residues. Germline V gene sequence: CDR1 SGHTA, CDR2 FQGNSA.